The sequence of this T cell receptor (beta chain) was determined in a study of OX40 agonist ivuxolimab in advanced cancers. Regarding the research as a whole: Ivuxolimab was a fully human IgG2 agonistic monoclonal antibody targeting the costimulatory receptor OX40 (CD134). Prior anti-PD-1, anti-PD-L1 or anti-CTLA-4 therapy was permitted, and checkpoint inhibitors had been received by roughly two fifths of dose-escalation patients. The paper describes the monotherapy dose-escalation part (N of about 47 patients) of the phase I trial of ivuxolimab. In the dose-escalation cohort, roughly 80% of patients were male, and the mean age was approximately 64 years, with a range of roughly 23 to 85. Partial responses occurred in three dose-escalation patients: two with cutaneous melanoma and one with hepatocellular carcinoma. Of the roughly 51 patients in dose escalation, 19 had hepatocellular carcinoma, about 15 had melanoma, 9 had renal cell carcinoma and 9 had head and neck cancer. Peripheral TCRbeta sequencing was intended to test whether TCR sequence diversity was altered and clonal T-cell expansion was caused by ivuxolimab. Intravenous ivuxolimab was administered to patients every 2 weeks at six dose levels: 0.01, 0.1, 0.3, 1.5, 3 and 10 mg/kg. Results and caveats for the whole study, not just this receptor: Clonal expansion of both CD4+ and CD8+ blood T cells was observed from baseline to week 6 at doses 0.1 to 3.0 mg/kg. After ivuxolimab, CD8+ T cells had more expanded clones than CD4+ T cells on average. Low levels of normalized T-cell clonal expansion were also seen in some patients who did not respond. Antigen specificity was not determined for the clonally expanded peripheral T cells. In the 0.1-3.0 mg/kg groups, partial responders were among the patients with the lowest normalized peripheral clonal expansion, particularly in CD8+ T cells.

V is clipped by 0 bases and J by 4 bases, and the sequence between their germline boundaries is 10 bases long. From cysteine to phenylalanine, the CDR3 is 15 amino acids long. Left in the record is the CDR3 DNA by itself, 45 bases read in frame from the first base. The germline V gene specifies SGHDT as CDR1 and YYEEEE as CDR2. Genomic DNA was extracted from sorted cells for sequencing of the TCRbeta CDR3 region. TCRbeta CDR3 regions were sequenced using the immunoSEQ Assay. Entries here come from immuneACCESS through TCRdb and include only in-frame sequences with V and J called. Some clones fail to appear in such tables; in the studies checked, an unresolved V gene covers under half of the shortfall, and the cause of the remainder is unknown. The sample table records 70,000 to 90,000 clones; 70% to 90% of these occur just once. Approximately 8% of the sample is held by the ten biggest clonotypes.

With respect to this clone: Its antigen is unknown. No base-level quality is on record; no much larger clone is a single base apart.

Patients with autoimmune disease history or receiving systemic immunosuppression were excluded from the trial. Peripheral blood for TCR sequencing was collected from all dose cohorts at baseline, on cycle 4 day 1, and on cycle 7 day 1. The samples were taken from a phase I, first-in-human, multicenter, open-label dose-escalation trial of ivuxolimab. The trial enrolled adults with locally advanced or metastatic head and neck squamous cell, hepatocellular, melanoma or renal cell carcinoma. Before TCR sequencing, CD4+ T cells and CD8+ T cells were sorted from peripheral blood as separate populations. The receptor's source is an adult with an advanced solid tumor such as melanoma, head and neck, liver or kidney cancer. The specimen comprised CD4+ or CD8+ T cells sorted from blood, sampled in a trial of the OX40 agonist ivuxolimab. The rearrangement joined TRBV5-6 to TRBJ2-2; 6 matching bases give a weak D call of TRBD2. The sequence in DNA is TGTGCCAGCAGCTTGGTACTAGCAAGCACCGGGGAGCTGTTTTTT. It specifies CASSLVLASTGELFF.